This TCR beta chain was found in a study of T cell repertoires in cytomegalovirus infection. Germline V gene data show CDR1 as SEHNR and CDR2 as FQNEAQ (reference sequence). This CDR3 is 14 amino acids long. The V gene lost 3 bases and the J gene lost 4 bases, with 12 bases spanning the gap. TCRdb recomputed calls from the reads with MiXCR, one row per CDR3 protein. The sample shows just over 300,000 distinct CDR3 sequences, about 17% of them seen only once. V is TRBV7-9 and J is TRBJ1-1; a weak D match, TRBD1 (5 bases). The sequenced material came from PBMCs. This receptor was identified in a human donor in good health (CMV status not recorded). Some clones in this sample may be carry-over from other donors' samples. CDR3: CASSLGVLSTEAFF. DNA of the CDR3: TGTGCCAGCAGCTTGGGGGTCTTGAGCACTGAAGCTTTCTTT.